This T cell receptor beta chain was captured by sequencing in a study of Ad26.COV2.S vaccination and SARS-CoV-2 variants. Whole-study context: Donor allocation was to the COV1001 Ad26.COV2.S trial arm.

This CDR3 region has 11 residues. V was pared by 10 bases and J by 4 bases, with 10 bases between. Per the germline V gene, CDR1 is MDHEN and CDR2 is SYDVKM. To note about this clone: Its antigen is undetermined.

Treatment: 19 received Ad26.COV2.S at low or high dose, single or two shots; 5 received placebo; per-sample allocation not given. Each sample was drawn 63 days after the first injection (of vaccine or placebo). Wuhan-strain SARS-CoV-2 spike was expressed by the Ad26 vector that made up the vaccine. Measured with immunoSEQ multiplex PCR; TCRdb has only the in-frame clones, and not every one. The table shows roughly 330,000 clones, with 75% to 90% occurring only once. General study findings and limits: In TCR breadth and depth analyses, total T cell responses may have been underestimated.

The gene calls are TRBV28 and TRBJ1-2; no firm D call. The material was peripheral blood, obtained in a trial of Ad26.COV2.S vaccine versus placebo. The receptor comes from a person between 18 and 65 years old who received the Ad26.COV2.S COVID-19 vaccine or a placebo. CDR3 nucleotide sequence: TGTGCCACCACGGTCGGCTATGGCTACACCTTC. Encoded protein: CATTVGYGYTF.